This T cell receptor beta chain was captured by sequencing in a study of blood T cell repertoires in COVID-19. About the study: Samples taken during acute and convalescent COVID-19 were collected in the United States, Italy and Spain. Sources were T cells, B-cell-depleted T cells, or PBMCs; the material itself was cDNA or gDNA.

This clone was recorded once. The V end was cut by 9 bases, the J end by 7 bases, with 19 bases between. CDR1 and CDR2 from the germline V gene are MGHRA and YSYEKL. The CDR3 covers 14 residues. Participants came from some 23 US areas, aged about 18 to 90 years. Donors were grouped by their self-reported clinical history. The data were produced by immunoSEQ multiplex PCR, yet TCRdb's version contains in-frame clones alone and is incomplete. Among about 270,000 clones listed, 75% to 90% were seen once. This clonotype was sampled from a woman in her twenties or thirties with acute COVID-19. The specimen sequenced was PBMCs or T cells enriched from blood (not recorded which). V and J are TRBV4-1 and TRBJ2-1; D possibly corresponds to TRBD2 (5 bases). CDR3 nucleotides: TGCGCCAGGGTTAATCTAGCCCGGGTGAATGAGCAGTTCTTC. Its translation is CARVNLARVNEQFF.